A selection of T cell receptor beta chains follows, all from one sample in a study of Graves' ophthalmopathy and Graves' hyperthyroidism. TCRdb reanalysed the multiplex PCR reads using MiXCR and keeps one entry per CDR3 protein. The table lists 350,000 to 400,000 distinct CDR3 sequences, about 16% of them singletons. The sequenced sample was peripheral blood. Every receptor here comes from a woman aged 18-29 years with Graves' ophthalmopathy. Each CDR3 is given with its conserved first and last residue. The D gene is left open where the match is weak. Size is stated for part of the rows, as once, few or many counts, or as a class when the clone is expanded.

>TRBV28|many|TRBJ2-7|NA
TGTGCCACCTCAGGGGGGATAGCCTACGAGCAGTACTTC
CATSGGIAYEQYF
>TRBV15|many|TRBJ2-6|NA
TGTGCCACCAGCAGGGAACAGCCTATTGAGGCCAACGTCCTGACTTTC
CATSREQPIEANVLTF
>TRBV12-3/TRBV12-4|NA|TRBJ2-3|NA
TGTGCCAGCAGTTTAAATGCGGCGGGACGCACAGATACGCAGTATTTT
CASSLNAAGRTDTQYF
>TRBV19|many|TRBJ1-5|NA
TGTGCCAGTAGCCCAGGGCGGGGGAAGACCTATCAGCCCCAGCATTTT
CASSPGRGKTYQPQHF
>TRBV12-5|many|TRBJ1-2|NA
TGTGCTAGTGGTTTGGGGACCTCCGACAGTAACTATGGCTACACCTTC
CASGLGTSDSNYGYTF
>TRBV28|many|TRBJ2-5|TRBD2
TGTGCCAGCATGGCGGCGGGGGGCCTACAAGAGACCCAGTACTTC
CASMAAGGLQETQYF
>TRBV7-8|many|TRBJ1-1|NA
TGTGCCAGCCACGACGGGGCGTACACTCCTGAAGCTTTCTTT
CASHDGAYTPEAFF
>TRBV19|many|TRBJ2-2|NA
TGTGCCAGTATTTTAGGGGCAGCGAACACCGGGGAGCTGTTTTTT
CASILGAANTGELFF
>TRBV2|many|TRBJ1-1|NA
TGTGCCAGCAGTGTACTGACAGTGAACACTGAAGCTTTCTTT
CASSVLTVNTEAFF
>TRBV11-1|many|TRBJ1-5|NA
TGTGCCAGCAGCCCCCGATTCCTTTACAATCAGCCCCAGCATTTT
CASSPRFLYNQPQHF
>TRBV12-3/TRBV12-4|NA|TRBJ1-5|TRBD1
TGTGCCAGCAGTCGGGACAGGGGGCACAATCAGCCCCAGCATTTT
CASSRDRGHNQPQHF
>TRBV15|NA|TRBJ1-2|NA
TGTGCCACCAGCAGAGAGGTCGGCTCTAACTATGGCTACACCTTC
CATSREVGSNYGYTF
>TRBV27|many|TRBJ2-7|NA
TGTGCCAGCAGTTCCCGGCGGGCGTGGTTGGACGAGCAGTACTTC
CASSSRRAWLDEQYF
>TRBV5-1|many|TRBJ1-2|NA
TGCGCCAGCAGGTTAGCGAGTAACTATGGCTACACCTTC
CASRLASNYGYTF
>TRBV11-2|many|TRBJ1-1|TRBD1
TGTGCCAGCAGCTTGGAGGGGGCAGTCGAGTTGAGGAACACTGAAGCTTTCTTT
CASSLEGAVELRNTEAFF
>TRBV11-1|many|TRBJ1-1|NA
TGTGCCAGCAGCTTAGCCCCCGGGACTGTGAACACTGAAGCTTTCTTT
CASSLAPGTVNTEAFF
>TRBV28|many|TRBJ1-2|NA
TGTGCCAGCACAGTCTCGGCAGGGCGAATCGGCTACACCTTC
CASTVSAGRIGYTF
>TRBV6-2/TRBV6-3|NA|TRBJ1-6|NA
TGTGCCAGCAGTAAGAGGGGTTCCCTCCACTTT
CASSKRGSLHF
>TRBV27|once|TRBJ1-1|NA
TGTGCCAGCAGTTCTAAGGCCAGCGGGGGGCAGAGAACTGAAGCTTTCTTT
CASSSKASGGQRTEAFF
>TRBV19|NA|TRBJ2-5|NA
TGTGCCAGTAGTCCTGGATCAGGGTGGGAGACCCAGTACTTC
CASSPGSGWETQYF
>TRBV6-2/TRBV6-3|many|TRBJ2-5|NA
TGTGCCAGCAGTTACCCCCGGGGACGAGAGGGTAACCAAGAGACCCAGTACTTC
CASSYPRGREGNQETQYF
>TRBV28|many|TRBJ2-5|NA
TGTGCCAGCAGTTTCCAGCAAGAGACCCAGTACTTC
CASSFQQETQYF
>TRBV12-3/TRBV12-4|many|TRBJ1-5|TRBD1
TGTGCCAGCAGTCCGTTGGGACAGCTAAATCAGCCCCAGCATTTT
CASSPLGQLNQPQHF
>TRBV7-2|many|TRBJ1-1|NA
TGTGCCAGCAGCTCCAGGGGTGGCGGCACTGAAGCTTTCTTT
CASSSRGGGTEAFF
>TRBV7-2|NA|TRBJ1-5|NA
TGTGCCAGCAGCTCCGTGTCTTTGGGGCCCCAGCATTTT
CASSSVSLGPQHF
>TRBV6-1|many|TRBJ1-5|TRBD1
TGTGCCAGCAGCTCATCCCGGACAGGGGCTAAGTATCAGCCCCAGCATTTT
CASSSSRTGAKYQPQHF
>TRBV5-1|many|TRBJ2-5|NA
TGCGCCAGCAGCTTCAGAAGGCCGGACTACCAAGAGACCCAGTACTTC
CASSFRRPDYQETQYF
>TRBV18|NA|TRBJ2-5|NA
TGTGCCAGCTCACGGATCAGGGGCAGGGAGACCCAGTACTTC
CASSRIRGRETQYF
>TRBV2|many|TRBJ2-7|NA
TGTGCCAGCAGTGAACTGAGTGAGCAGTACTTC
CASSELSEQYF
>TRBV5-6|many|TRBJ1-5|NA
TGTGCCAGCAGCTCCGGGGGCCCTTGGACTCAGCCCCAGCATTTT
CASSSGGPWTQPQHF
>TRBV6-5|many|TRBJ1-5|TRBD1
TGTGCCAGCAGTTCTTCCGGGACAGGGCATCAGCCCCAGCATTTT
CASSSSGTGHQPQHF
>TRBV7-8|many|TRBJ1-5|TRBD1
TGTGCCAGCAGCCTCAGGGGGTCAGGCAATCAGCCCCAGCATTTT
CASSLRGSGNQPQHF
>TRBV29-1|many|TRBJ2-1|NA
TGCAGCGTTATTGACAGGCCGGTGGGTGAGCAGTTCTTC
CSVIDRPVGEQFF
>TRBV6-5|many|TRBJ2-7|NA
TGTGCCAGCAGTTACGCCGGGGTCCAATCCTACGAGCAGTACTTC
CASSYAGVQSYEQYF
>TRBV12-5|NA|TRBJ1-1|NA
TGTGCTAGTGGTTTGCCCACAGGGAGGCCGACTGAAGCTTTCTTT
CASGLPTGRPTEAFF